This T cell receptor (beta chain) originates from a study of technical replicates of blood from a few donors. Germline CDR1 is MGHRA and CDR2 is YSYEKL. The CDR3 extends over 14 amino acids. The trim removed 4 bases at V and 5 bases at J, leaving 3 bases unmatched. TCRdb's table, derived via immunoSEQ multiplex PCR, lists solely in-frame clones and lacks some. This table has 75,000 to 90,000 clones, roughly nine tenths appearing once. The V call is TRBV4-1, the J call TRBJ2-5, with TRBD1 matching 11 bases. The sequenced sample was T cells isolated from PBMCs. The receptor was derived from a human donor in good health. The chain's CDR3 is CASSRTGGSETQYF. The CDR3 DNA sequence: TGCGCCAGCAGCCGGACAGGGGGCTCCGAGACCCAGTACTTC.